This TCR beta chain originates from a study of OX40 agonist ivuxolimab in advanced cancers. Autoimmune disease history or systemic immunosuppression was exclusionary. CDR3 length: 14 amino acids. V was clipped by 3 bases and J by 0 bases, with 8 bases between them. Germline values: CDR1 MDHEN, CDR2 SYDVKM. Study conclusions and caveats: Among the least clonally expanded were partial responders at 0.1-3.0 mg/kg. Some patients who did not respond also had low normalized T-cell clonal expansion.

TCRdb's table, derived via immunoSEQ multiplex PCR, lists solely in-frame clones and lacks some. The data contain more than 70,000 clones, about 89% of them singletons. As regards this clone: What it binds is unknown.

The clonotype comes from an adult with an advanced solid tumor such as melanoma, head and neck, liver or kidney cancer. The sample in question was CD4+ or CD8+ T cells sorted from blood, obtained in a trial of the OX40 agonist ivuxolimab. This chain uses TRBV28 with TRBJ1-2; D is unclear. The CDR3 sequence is CASSFGVPNYGYTF. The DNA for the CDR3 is TGTGCCAGCAGTTTTGGGGTGCCTAACTATGGCTACACCTTC.